These T cell receptor beta chains were read from a single sample in a study of T cell responses to AZD1222 COVID-19 vaccine. Sequenced by immunoSEQ multiplex PCR; TCRdb stores in-frame clones only, minus some. This table has 120,000 or so clones, approximately 90% appearing once. The sequencing here drew on peripheral blood, taken 28 days after the second AZD1222 dose. These TCRs come from an adult who received the AZD1222 COVID-19 vaccine. CDR3s include the opening cysteine and the closing phenylalanine or tryptophan. Fields, in order: V gene, clone size, D gene, J gene, CDR3 DNA, CDR3 protein. A D gene is named only where the DNA matches it firmly. Clone size, where shown, is once, few, many, or a class for clones that have expanded.

>TRBV5-1|.|.|TRBJ2-2
TGCGCCAGCAGCTTGGGTTCAATTCGAGGGAACACCGGGGAGCTGTTTTTT
CASSLGSIRGNTGELFF
>TRBV5-4|few|TRBD2|TRBJ2-7
TGTGCCAGCAGCCTCCGTGAGCGGGGGGCCTACGAGCAGTACTTC
CASSLRERGAYEQYF
>TRBV6-5|.|.|TRBJ1-6
TGTGCCAGCAGTCCATCAGCCTTTAATTCACCCCTCCACTTT
CASSPSAFNSPLHF
>TRBV5-5|.|.|TRBJ1-5
TGTGCCAGCAGCTTGGAGGGGCATGGCAATCAGCCCCAGCATTTT
CASSLEGHGNQPQHF
>TRBV10-3|.|TRBD1|TRBJ2-7
TGTGCCATCAGTGAGCCCGGGACAGGTAGCTCCTACGAGCAGTACTTC
CAISEPGTGSSYEQYF
>TRBV12-3/TRBV12-4|few|.|TRBJ1-2
TGTGCCAGCAGTTTAGGCTATGGCTACACCTTC
CASSLGYGYTF
>TRBV7-9|.|.|TRBJ1-1
TGTGCCAGCAGCTCCAGAGAGGGAGGGACTTTCTTT
CASSSREGGTFF
>TRBV6-5|.|.|TRBJ1-3
TGTGCCAGCAGTTACCAGGGACGACGCGGAAACACCATATATTTT
CASSYQGRRGNTIYF
>TRBV25-1|once|.|TRBJ2-3
TGTGCCAGCAGTGTCGGGACGGCTACAGATACGCAGTATTTT
CASSVGTATDTQYF
>TRBV6-1|.|TRBD1|TRBJ2-7
TGTGCCAGCAGTGAACGAACAGGGGGCAACTACGAGCAGTACTTC
CASSERTGGNYEQYF
>TRBV7-2|.|.|TRBJ1-5
TGTGCCAGCAGCTTAGATGCGACAGAGATCAATCAGCCCCAGCATTTT
CASSLDATEINQPQHF
>TRBV2|.|.|TRBJ2-1
TGTGCCAGCAGTGATGGCGTGAACAATGAGCAGTTCTTC
CASSDGVNNEQFF
>TRBV28|.|.|TRBJ1-3
TGTGCCAGCAGTCCTAGGGTCAGAGCTGGAAACACCATATATTTT
CASSPRVRAGNTIYF
>TRBV2|.|.|TRBJ1-3
TGTGCCAGCACTTTCGCCATGGCTGGAAACACCATATATTTT
CASTFAMAGNTIYF